The 15 T cell receptor beta chains in this list originate from one sample, sequenced in a study of shared clonotypes between healthy human individuals. Assay used: immunoSEQ multiplex PCR; TCRdb lists only in-frame clones, some missing. This repertoire shows a few million clones, 90% to 97% found once; its top ten account for over 0.1%. The source material was naive CD4+ T cells sorted from blood. As to subset: CD45RA+ positively selected. The origin of the receptors is a man between 18 and 29 years old in good health.

This clone was observed once. V and J are TRBV7-8 and TRBJ1-2; TRBD1 matches 8 bases. J was trimmed by 7 bases and V by 3 bases; bases with no gene match: 13. The V gene's germline CDR1 is SGHVS and CDR2 FQNEAQ. The CDR3 sequence is 16 residues long. CDR3 residues: CASSLRTGQLPGGYTF. For the CDR3, the DNA is TGTGCCAGCAGCTTGCGGACAGGGCAACTTCCCGGTGGCTACACCTTC.

The chain recombines TRBV5-1 with TRBJ2-2, with TRBD1 matching 9 bases. This CDR3 spans 16 amino acids. The germline CDR1 and CDR2 sequences are SGHRS and YFSETQ. Trimming took 3 bases from V and 4 from J; bases not matched to a gene: 7. The CDR3 loop reads CASSWGQGMSTGELFF. CDR3 sequence (DNA): TGCGCCAGCAGCTGGGGACAGGGTATGAGCACCGGGGAGCTGTTTTTT.

This sequence joins TRBV11-2 and TRBJ2-3, with D perhaps matching TRBD1 or TRBD2 (5 bases each). With 5 bases removed from V and 11 bases from J, the gap between germline ends came to 14 bases. CDR3 length: 12 amino acids. The germline V gene has CDR1 SGHAT and CDR2 FQNNGV. In DNA, the CDR3 is TGTGCCAGCAGCCCTCGACTGGGGGAGCAGTATTTT. It specifies CASSPRLGEQYF.

The chain employs TRBV7-2 and TRBJ2-5, with 8 bases matching TRBD2. Germline V gene lookup returns CDR1 SGHTA and CDR2 FQGNSA. V dropped 4 bases and J dropped 4; count of bases not matched to a gene: 5. The CDR3 contains 14 residues. As DNA, the CDR3 is TGTGCCAGCAGCTATCAACGGGGGGGAGAGACCCAGTACTTC. It is translated as CASSYQRGGETQYF.

J is TRBJ1-4 and V is TRBV25-1; D is undetermined. The germline CDR1 and CDR2 sequences are MGHDK and SYGVNS. Trimming took off 3 bases at V and 4 bases at J, with 15 bases between the two ends. This CDR3 has 16 residues. The CDR3, as DNA: TGTGCCAGCAGTGAGAAGACGGTGGGCTATAATGAAAAACTGTTTTTT. Translating it yields CASSEKTVGYNEKLFF.

The V call is TRBV10-3, the J call TRBJ2-5; D unclear. The DNA end lines up better with TRBJ2-7; the J call may be wrong. The CDR3 runs 13 residues. Germline CDR1 is ENHRY and CDR2 is SYGVKD. Here the CDR3 reads CAISESTGREQYF. CDR3 sequence (DNA): TGTGCCATCAGTGAGTCTACGGGCCGCGAGCAGTACTTC.

The V and J genes are TRBV11-3 and TRBJ1-5; D is possibly TRBD1 (5 bases). The V and J ends lost 0 bases and 4 bases respectively, with 13 bases between them. Germline CDR1 SGHNT, CDR2 YENEEA. The CDR3 is 16 residues long. The CDR3 DNA follows: TGTGCCAGCAGCTTAGAAAAACGGGGGTGGAATCAGCCCCAGCATTTT. It specifies CASSLEKRGWNQPQHF.

Notes on this clone: Distinct nucleotide sequences in the sample also encode this CDR3. V usage is TRBV30 and J usage is TRBJ2-7; the D gene is possibly TRBD2 (5 bases). This CDR3 spans 11 amino acids. V lost 0 bases, J lost 5 bases, and 5 bases lay in between. Germline V gene data show CDR1 as GTSNPN and CDR2 as SVGIG (reference sequence). CDR3 DNA sequence: TGTGCCTGGAGTGTACTAGACGAGCAGTACTTC. Translated: CAWSVLDEQYF.

This clone was seen once. Written as DNA, the CDR3 is TGCGCCAGCAGCTCCCAGGGTACCATGAACACTGAAGCTTTCTTT. Its translation is CASSSQGTMNTEAFF. The V and J genes are TRBV5-1 and TRBJ1-1; D possibly corresponds to TRBD1 (5 bases). Per germline, CDR1 SGHRS and CDR2 YFSETQ. CDR3 length: 15 amino acids. Trimming took 3 bases from V and 0 from J, leaving 12 bases between them.

This clone appeared once. The genes are TRBV7-2 and TRBJ2-5; D might be TRBD2 (7 bases). CDR3 length: 15 residues. Germline V CDR1 and CDR2: SGHTA, FQGNSA. The V and J ends lost 6 bases and 2 bases respectively, with 16 bases between them. The CDR3 DNA sequence: TGTGCCAGCAGTATTGGCGGGGGCCTACAAGAGACCCAGTACTTC. As protein: CASSIGGGLQETQYF.

The chain joins TRBV29-1 to TRBJ2-5, with a possible D match to TRBD1 (5 bases). This CDR3 is built from 12 residues. The V end lost 6 bases, the J end lost 5 bases, and 13 bases lay between the germline ends. Germline V gene lookup returns CDR1 SQVTM and CDR2 ANQGSEA. DNA for the CDR3: TGCAGCGTAGGACATGTGGGGGAGACCCAGTACTTC. It specifies CSVGHVGETQYF.

The chain joins TRBV4-1 to TRBJ2-7; D not resolved. CDR3 size: 13 residues. Germline V gene lookup returns CDR1 MGHRA and CDR2 YSYEKL. Trimming took 0 bases from V and 1 from J, leaving 4 bases between them. The CDR3 DNA follows: TGCGCCAGCAGCCAAGAAAGGTCCTACGAGCAGTACTTC. Translation: CASSQERSYEQYF.

This rearrangement joins TRBV5-1 to TRBJ2-1, with 7 positions matching TRBD2. The junction had 6 bases not matched to a gene; V was cut back by 0 bases and J by 6 bases. The germline V gene encodes CDR1 SGHRS and CDR2 YFSETQ. This CDR3 contains 15 residues. DNA for the CDR3: TGCGCCAGCAGCTTGGAGGGACTACAGTCCAATGAGCAGTTCTTC. It translates to CASSLEGLQSNEQFF. The whole variable domain, filled in from reference TRBV5-1 and TRBJ2-1, reads KAGVTQTPRYLIKTRGQQVTLSCSPISGHRSVSWYQQTPGQGLQFLFEYFSETQRNKGNFPGRFSGRQFSNSRSEMNVSTLELGDSALYLCASSLEGLQSNEQFFGPGTRLTVL.

This clone was seen a single time. The chain joins TRBV18 to TRBJ2-2, with D possibly TRBD2 on 6 matching bases. V was shortened by 6 bases and J by 2 bases, with 10 bases between the two germline ends. Germline V lookup: CDR1 KGHSH, CDR2 LQKENI. The CDR3 is 14 residues long. The CDR3 DNA follows: TGTGCCAGCTCGGTGGGACTTAACACCGGGGAGCTGTTTTTT. It codes for CASSVGLNTGELFF.

Note on this clone: The same CDR3 arises from other DNA sequences in this sample as well. The chain links TRBV19 to TRBJ1-2, with TRBD1 matching 9 bases. Germline assignment: CDR1 LNHDA and CDR2 SQIVND (reference sequence). V was clipped by 4 bases and J by 0 bases; unmatched bases: 0. CDR3 length equals 14 residues. The CDR3 spells CASSRDRANYGYTF. CDR3 bases: TGTGCCAGTAGTAGGGACAGGGCTAACTATGGCTACACCTTC.